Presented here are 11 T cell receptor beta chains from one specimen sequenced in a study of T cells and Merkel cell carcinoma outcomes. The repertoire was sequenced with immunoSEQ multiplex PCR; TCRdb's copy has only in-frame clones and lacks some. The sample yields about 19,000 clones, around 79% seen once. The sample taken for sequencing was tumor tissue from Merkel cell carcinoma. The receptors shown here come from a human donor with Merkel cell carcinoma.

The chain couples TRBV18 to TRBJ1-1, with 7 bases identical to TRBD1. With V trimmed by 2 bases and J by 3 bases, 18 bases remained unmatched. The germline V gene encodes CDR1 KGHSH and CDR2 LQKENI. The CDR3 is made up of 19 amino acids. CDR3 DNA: TGTGCCAGCTCACCAAGGTTAAAGGGGGCGGTCGGTAGGTACACTGAAGCTTTCTTT. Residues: CASSPRLKGAVGRYTEAFF.

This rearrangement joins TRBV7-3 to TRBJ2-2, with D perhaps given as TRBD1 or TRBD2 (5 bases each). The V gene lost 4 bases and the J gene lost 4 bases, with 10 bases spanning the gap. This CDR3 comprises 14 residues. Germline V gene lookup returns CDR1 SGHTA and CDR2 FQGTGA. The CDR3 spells CASSSSGTTGELFF. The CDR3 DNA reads TGTGCCAGCAGCTCCTCCGGGACCACCGGGGAGCTGTTTTTT.

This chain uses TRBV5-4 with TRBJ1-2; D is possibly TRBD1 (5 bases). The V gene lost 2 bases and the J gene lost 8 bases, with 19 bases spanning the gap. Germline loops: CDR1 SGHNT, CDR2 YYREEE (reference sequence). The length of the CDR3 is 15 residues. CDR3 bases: TGTGCCAGCAGCTTCGGGGGAGGCGGGGCTTTCGGCTACACCTTC. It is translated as CASSFGGGGAFGYTF.

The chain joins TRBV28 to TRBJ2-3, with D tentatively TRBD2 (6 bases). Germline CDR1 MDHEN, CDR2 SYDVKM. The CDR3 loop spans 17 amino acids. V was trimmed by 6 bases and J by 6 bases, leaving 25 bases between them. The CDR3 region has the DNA TGTGCCAGCAGCCTTACCGGAGGCCGCGGGACCATGGATACGCAGTATTTT. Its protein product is CASSLTGGRGTMDTQYF.

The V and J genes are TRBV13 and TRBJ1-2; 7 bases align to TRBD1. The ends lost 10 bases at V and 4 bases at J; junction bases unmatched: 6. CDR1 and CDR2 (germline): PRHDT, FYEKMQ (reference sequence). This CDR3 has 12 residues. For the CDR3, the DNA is TGTGCCACCACAGGGGTCCGCTATGGCTACACCTTC. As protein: CATTGVRYGYTF.

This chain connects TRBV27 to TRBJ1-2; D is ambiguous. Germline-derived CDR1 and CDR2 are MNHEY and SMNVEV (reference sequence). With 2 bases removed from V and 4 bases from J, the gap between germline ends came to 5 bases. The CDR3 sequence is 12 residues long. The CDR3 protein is CASSLDGYGYTF. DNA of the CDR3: TGTGCCAGCAGTTTAGATGGCTATGGCTACACCTTC.

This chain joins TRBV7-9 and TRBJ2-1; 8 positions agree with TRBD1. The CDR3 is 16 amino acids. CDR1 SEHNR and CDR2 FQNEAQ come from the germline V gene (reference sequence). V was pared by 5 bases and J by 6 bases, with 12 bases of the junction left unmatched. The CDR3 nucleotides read TGTGCCAGCAGCGTGGAGGAGTTTACAGGGGGCAATGAGCAGTTCTTC. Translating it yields CASSVEEFTGGNEQFF.

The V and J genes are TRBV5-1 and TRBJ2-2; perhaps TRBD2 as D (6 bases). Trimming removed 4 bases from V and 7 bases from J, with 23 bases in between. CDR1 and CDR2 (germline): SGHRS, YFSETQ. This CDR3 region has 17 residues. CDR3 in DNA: TGCGCCAGCAGCCCCGGGACTGCTAAATTGATAGGCGGGGAGCTGTTTTTT. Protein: CASSPGTAKLIGGELFF.

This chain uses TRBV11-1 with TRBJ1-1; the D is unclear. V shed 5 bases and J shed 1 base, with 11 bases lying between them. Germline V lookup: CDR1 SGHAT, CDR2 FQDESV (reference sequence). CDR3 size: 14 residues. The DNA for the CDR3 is TGTGCCAGCAGCGTAGGGATTTGGAACACTGAAGCTTTCTTT. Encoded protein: CASSVGIWNTEAFF.

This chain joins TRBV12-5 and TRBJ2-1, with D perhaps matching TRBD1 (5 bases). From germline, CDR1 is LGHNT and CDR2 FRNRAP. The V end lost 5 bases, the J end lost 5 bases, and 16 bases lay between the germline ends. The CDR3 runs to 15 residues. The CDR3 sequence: CASGGALKEHNEQFF. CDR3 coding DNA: TGTGCTAGTGGTGGGGCTCTCAAAGAACACAATGAGCAGTTCTTC.

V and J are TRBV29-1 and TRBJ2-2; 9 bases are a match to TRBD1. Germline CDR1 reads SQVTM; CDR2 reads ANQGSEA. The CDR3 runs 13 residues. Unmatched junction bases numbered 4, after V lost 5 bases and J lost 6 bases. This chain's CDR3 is CSVTGQGPGELFF. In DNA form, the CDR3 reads TGCAGCGTTACTGGACAGGGGCCCGGGGAGCTGTTTTTT.